Below, 9 T cell receptor beta chains from the same sample are listed, as sequenced in a study of cytomegalovirus exposure and HLA in healthy donors. The primer mix had 60 Vbeta and 13 Jbeta primers. Sequencing used immunoSEQ multiplex PCR; TCRdb keeps in-frame clones, though not all of them. Of some 130,000 clones in the sample, roughly 60% were seen once. The sample taken for sequencing was PBMCs. These receptors were collected from a middle-aged woman in good health and CMV-seronegative.

This chain joins TRBV21-1 and TRBJ1-4; the D call in the table, TRBD1, was not verified against the DNA. TRBV21-1 is assigned pseudogene status. CDR3 length: 17 residues. The CDR3 DNA follows: TGTGCCAGCTTAAACGGGGACCGGGACAGGGCTAATGAAAAACTGTTTTTT. Protein: CASLNGDRDRANEKLFF.

The genes are TRBV11-2 and TRBJ2-1; 9 bases agree with TRBD1. Germline V lookup: CDR1 SGHAT, CDR2 FQNNGV. This CDR3 is built from 17 residues. V lost 0 bases to trimming and J lost 4 bases; unmatched junction nucleotides: 7. CDR3 DNA sequence: TGTGCCAGCAGCTTAGAGCCAGGACAGGGGCGGTACAATGAGCAGTTCTTC. Its translation: CASSLEPGQGRYNEQFF.

This clone was counted only a few times. This chain links TRBV5-1 with TRBJ2-5; D may be TRBD1 (5 bases). V lost 0 bases and J 7 bases, leaving 13 bases between the germline ends. The CDR3 runs to 14 residues. Per germline, CDR1 SGHRS and CDR2 YFSETQ. CDR3 amino acids: CASSLVAGKATQYF. DNA of the CDR3: TGCGCCAGCAGCTTGGTGGCAGGGAAGGCGACCCAGTACTTC. Full variable domain (missing parts from reference TRBV5-1 and TRBJ2-5): KAGVTQTPRYLIKTRGQQVTLSCSPISGHRSVSWYQQTPGQGLQFLFEYFSETQRNKGNFPGRFSGRQFSNSRSEMNVSTLELGDSALYLCASSLVAGKATQYFGPGTRLLVL.

This sequence joins TRBV30 and TRBJ2-5; 7 positions agree with TRBD2. Looked up from germline, CDR1 is GTSNPN and CDR2 is SVGIG (reference sequence). The V gene end was trimmed by 5 bases and the J gene end by 4 bases; junction bases not matched to a gene: 7. CDR3 length: 13 amino acids. This CDR3 reads CAWVTSGGETQYF. In DNA form, the CDR3 reads TGTGCCTGGGTGACTTCGGGGGGAGAGACCCAGTACTTC.

This clone was seen a few times. The rearrangement joins TRBV27 to TRBJ1-3; 8 bases line up with TRBD1. The V and J ends lost 6 bases and 3 bases, in that order; junction bases with no gene match: 7. The CDR3 contains 15 residues. Germline V CDR1 and CDR2: MNHEY, SMNVEV (reference sequence). Here the CDR3 DNA reads TGTGCCAGCAGAGGGGCAGGGGGCTTTGGAAACACCATATATTTT. The encoded protein is CASRGAGGFGNTIYF.

This clone was seen a single time. The chain recombines TRBV30 with TRBJ1-1; D is uncertain. The CDR3 is made up of 13 amino acids. The ends were cut back, 0 bases at V and 5 bases at J, with 10 bases in the middle. Looked up from germline, CDR1 is GTSNPN and CDR2 is SVGIG (reference sequence). The CDR3 DNA is TGTGCCTGGAGTGTACATGAGGGTACTGAAGCTTTCTTT. This codes for CAWSVHEGTEAFF. The full variable domain, in which reference TRBV30 and TRBJ1-1 provide the parts outside the CDR3, is SQTIHQWPATLVQPVGSPLSLECTVEGTSNPNLYWYRQAAGRGLQLLFYSVGIGQISSEVPQNLSASRPQDRQFILSSKKLLLSDSGFYLCAWSVHEGTEAFFGQGTRLTVV.

V is TRBV5-4 and J is TRBJ2-3, with TRBD1 identical over 9 bases. With V trimmed by 0 bases and J by 0 bases, 5 bases remained unmatched. This CDR3 has 17 amino acids. Germline lookup yields CDR1 SGHNT and CDR2 YYREEE (reference sequence). CDR3 DNA sequence: TGTGCCAGCAGCTTGGGGTGGGGGACAGGGAGCACAGATACGCAGTATTTT. It codes for CASSLGWGTGSTDTQYF.

This clone was seen more than once but under ten times. The chain recombines TRBV12-5 with TRBJ1-6; D may be TRBD1 (5 bases). CDR1 is LGHNT, CDR2 FRNRAP, per germline. This CDR3 has 15 amino acids. V was shortened by 1 base and J by 3 bases, with 7 bases between the two germline ends. In nucleotides, the CDR3 is TGTGCTAGTGGTTTGGGGGGCAGCTATAATTCACCCCTCCACTTT. Translated, it gives CASGLGGSYNSPLHF.

V usage is TRBV28 and J usage is TRBJ1-1; D is perhaps TRBD1 (5 bases). The CDR3 extends over 15 amino acids. Germline values: CDR1 MDHEN, CDR2 SYDVKM. Trimming took off 5 bases at V and 0 bases at J, with 13 bases between the two ends. The DNA of the CDR3 is TGTGCCAGCAGTCTGGGCGGGACCCTGAACACTGAAGCTTTCTTT. Translating gives CASSLGGTLNTEAFF.